These 6 T cell receptor beta chains were sequenced from one sample in a study of T cells in Graves' hyperthyroidism and ophthalmopathy. Amplification of TCR beta CDR3 regions was performed using RNA transcripts as template. A set of HTBI primers served as the primers for a first-round RT-PCR of the TCR CDR3. TCRdb reanalysed the multiplex PCR reads using MiXCR and keeps one entry per CDR3 protein. The sample includes fewer than 350,000 distinct CDR3 sequences, around 15% of them seen just once. The sample taken for sequencing was blood. These receptor sequences come from a woman aged 45 to 65 with Graves' hyperthyroidism that later progressed to Graves' ophthalmopathy.

This chain connects TRBV7-9 to TRBJ1-4; unclear D gene. Germline CDR1 is SEHNR and CDR2 is FQNEAQ (reference sequence). This CDR3 is 14 amino acids long. V lost 2 bases and J lost 6, with 10 bases in between. The CDR3 nucleotides are TGTGCCAGCAGCTTACAGGAGGTGGATGAAAAACTGTTTTTT. Its translation: CASSLQEVDEKLFF.

In its sample, this clonotype was seen many times. The rearrangement joins TRBV28 to TRBJ1-5, with TRBD1 matching over 8 bases. Unmatched junction bases numbered 7, after V lost 3 bases and J lost 6 bases. The CDR3 loop spans 15 amino acids. Germline CDR1 is MDHEN and CDR2 is SYDVKM. This CDR3 reads CASSLSQGAGQPQHF. The DNA of the CDR3 is TGTGCCAGCAGTTTGAGCCAGGGGGCCGGTCAGCCCCAGCATTTT.

Many counts were recorded for this clonotype. The chain employs TRBV29-1 and TRBJ2-1; 15 positions agree with TRBD2. The CDR3 loop spans 14 amino acids. Losses at the gene ends were 5 bases for V and 6 bases for J; bases not matched to a gene: 2. From germline, CDR1 is SQVTM and CDR2 ANQGSEA. The CDR3 spells CSVRTSGRANEQFF. DNA for the CDR3: TGCAGCGTTAGGACTAGCGGGAGGGCCAATGAGCAGTTCTTC.

The gene calls are TRBV5-1 and TRBJ1-1; D unresolved. The V and J ends lost 0 bases and 3 bases respectively, with 15 bases between them. The CDR3 runs 16 residues. Germline V gene lookup returns CDR1 SGHRS and CDR2 YFSETQ. The DNA of the CDR3 is TGCGCCAGCAGCTTGGACTTCGGGGATCCTTACACTGAAGCTTTCTTT. This encodes CASSLDFGDPYTEAFF.

Ten or more counts support this clonotype. The CDR3 DNA reads as TGCGCCAGCAGCTTGGAAGGGCCCGGGGCCAACGTCCTGACTTTC. Translated, it gives CASSLEGPGANVLTF. V usage is TRBV5-1 and J usage is TRBJ2-6; D gene uncertain. Germline values: CDR1 SGHRS, CDR2 YFSETQ. The CDR3 consists of 15 residues. The V and J ends lost 0 bases and 4 bases respectively, with 8 bases between them.

This clonotype was counted at least ten times. This chain connects TRBV6-1 to TRBJ1-5, with D possibly matching TRBD1 (5 bases). The length of the CDR3 is 14 residues. Germline V gene sequence: CDR1 MNHNS, CDR2 SASEGT. Trimming left V 9 bases short and J 1 base short, with 13 bases between. CDR3 amino acids: CASVGAASNQPQHF. The CDR3 DNA reads as TGTGCCAGTGTTGGGGCGGCAAGCAATCAGCCCCAGCATTTT.